The 13 T cell receptor beta chains below were found in one sample sequenced in a study of blood T cell repertoires in COVID-19. Generated by immunoSEQ multiplex PCR, the TCRdb table keeps only in-frame clones and is missing some. Of roughly 250,000 clones in the sample, 70% to 90% were seen once. Sequenced sample: PBMCs or T cells enriched from blood (not recorded which). The origin of the receptors is a woman in her fifties or sixties who had recovered from COVID-19.

The CDR3 is CASSLSSGGTDTQYF. DNA for the CDR3: TGTGCCAGCAGTTTATCAAGCGGGGGCACAGATACGCAGTATTTT. The gene calls are TRBV27 and TRBJ2-3, with TRBD2 matching 7 bases. V shed 0 bases, J shed 1 base, and the junction held 1 base outside the gene matches. CDR1 MNHEY and CDR2 SMNVEV come from the germline V gene (reference sequence). This CDR3 has 15 amino acids.

This clone appeared a few times. The chain has TRBV7-3 and TRBJ1-5, with D perhaps matching TRBD1 (5 bases). Germline values: CDR1 SGHTA, CDR2 FQGTGA. Deletions cut 2 bases from V and 3 bases from J, with 14 bases between. The CDR3 extends over 16 amino acids. This chain's CDR3 is CASSLLGQGDNQPQHF. The CDR3 coding sequence is TGTGCCAGCAGCTTACTGGGGCAGGGCGACAATCAGCCCCAGCATTTT.

This chain's CDR3 is CASTLGGEPPHEQYF. CDR3 in DNA: TGTGCCAGCACCCTTGGAGGGGAGCCCCCCCACGAGCAGTACTTC. The V and J genes are TRBV2 and TRBJ2-7; D might be TRBD2 (6 bases). Germline-derived CDR1 and CDR2 are SNHLY and FYNNEI. The V and J ends lost 7 bases and 5 bases respectively, with 21 bases between them. There are 15 residues in the CDR3.

This clone was counted between two and nine times. The chain is built from TRBV9 and TRBJ2-7; 7 positions match TRBD1. The CDR3 runs 13 residues. Germline CDR1 SGDLS, CDR2 YYNGEE. Trimming at V came to 4 bases and at J to 7 bases, leaving 8 bases not matched to a gene. CDR3 amino acids: CASSPTGTLEQYF. The CDR3 DNA reads as TGTGCCAGCAGCCCGACAGGGACGTTGGAGCAGTACTTC.

The chain recombines TRBV18 with TRBJ1-1; TRBD1 is a possible D gene (5 bases). This CDR3 region has 14 residues. CDR1 is KGHSH, CDR2 LQKENI, per germline. V dropped 3 bases and J dropped 1 base, with 9 bases sitting between them. The CDR3 loop is CASSPRQGNTEAFF. CDR3 bases: TGTGCCAGCTCACCTAGGCAGGGGAACACTGAAGCTTTCTTT.

The J gene is TRBJ1-2, the V gene TRBV10-1; TRBD1 might be the D (5 bases). CDR1 and CDR2 from the germline V gene are WNHNN and SYGVQD (reference sequence). The CDR3 consists of 13 residues. The V end was cut by 3 bases, the J end by 4 bases, with 9 bases between. CDR3 in DNA: TGCGCCAGCAGTGATCGGGGGAGCTATGGCTACACCTTC. This encodes CASSDRGSYGYTF.

This chain uses TRBV19 with TRBJ1-1; possibly TRBD1 for D (5 bases). This CDR3 region has 13 residues. Trimming stripped 3 bases from V and 8 bases from J, with 13 bases between. CDR1 and CDR2 (germline): LNHDA, SQIVND (reference sequence). CDR3: CASSIPGLGEAFF. The DNA of the CDR3 is TGTGCCAGTAGTATTCCAGGGTTAGGGGAAGCTTTCTTT.

The V and J genes are TRBV2 and TRBJ2-5; D may be TRBD1 (6 bases). The germline CDR1 and CDR2 sequences are SNHLY and FYNNEI. The germline V and J ends were trimmed by 4 bases and 2 bases, with 17 bases remaining between them. This CDR3 is built from 16 residues. CDR3 sequence (DNA): TGTGCCAGCAGTGCGTCGGGGTGGGGACAACAAGAGACCCAGTACTTC. Translating gives CASSASGWGQQETQYF.

The chain recombines TRBV27 with TRBJ1-4, with D tentatively TRBD1 (6 bases). The germline V and J ends were trimmed by 3 bases and 7 bases, with 21 bases remaining between them. Germline lookup yields CDR1 MNHEY and CDR2 SMNVEV (reference sequence). CDR3 size: 17 residues. In DNA form, the CDR3 reads TGTGCCAGCAGTTTGGAGCAAACCCAGCAGGGGAGTGAAAAACTGTTTTTT. This sequence encodes CASSLEQTQQGSEKLFF.

The V call is TRBV7-2, the J call TRBJ2-5, with 8 bases lining up with TRBD2. The V gene's germline CDR1 is SGHTA and CDR2 FQGNSA. Trimming removed 2 bases from V and 5 bases from J; junction bases left unmatched: 7. CDR3 length: 15 residues. The CDR3 DNA is TGTGCCAGCAGCTTATGGCGGGAGGCGGGTGAGACCCAGTACTTC. Protein product: CASSLWREAGETQYF.

This chain connects TRBV4-1 to TRBJ1-4; D may be TRBD1 (6 bases). V lost 3 bases and J 0 bases, leaving 11 bases between the germline ends. The germline gives CDR1 MGHRA, CDR2 YSYEKL. CDR3 length: 16 residues. The CDR3 DNA sequence: TGCGCCAGCAGCCAGACTGAGGGGGCAACTAATGAAAAACTGTTTTTT. Translation gives CASSQTEGATNEKLFF.

This clone was recorded only once. The chain has TRBV2 and TRBJ2-1; D may be TRBD2 (5 bases). The CDR3 consists of 15 residues. The V gene lost 7 bases and the J gene lost 8 bases, with 21 bases spanning the gap. Germline V gives CDR1 SNHLY, CDR2 FYNNEI. CDR3 loop: CASTPRKAGGDEQFF. CDR3 nucleotides: TGTGCCAGCACCCCCCGGAAGGCGGGTGGAGATGAGCAGTTCTTC.

CDR3 protein: CASSLDAGQPQHF. Written as DNA, the CDR3 is TGTGCCAGCAGCTTGGATGCGGGTCAGCCCCAGCATTTT. This chain connects TRBV5-5 to TRBJ1-5; D remains unclear. The ends were cut back, 0 bases at V and 6 bases at J, with 7 bases in the middle. The CDR3 covers 13 residues. Germline values: CDR1 SGHKS, CDR2 YYEKEE (reference sequence).